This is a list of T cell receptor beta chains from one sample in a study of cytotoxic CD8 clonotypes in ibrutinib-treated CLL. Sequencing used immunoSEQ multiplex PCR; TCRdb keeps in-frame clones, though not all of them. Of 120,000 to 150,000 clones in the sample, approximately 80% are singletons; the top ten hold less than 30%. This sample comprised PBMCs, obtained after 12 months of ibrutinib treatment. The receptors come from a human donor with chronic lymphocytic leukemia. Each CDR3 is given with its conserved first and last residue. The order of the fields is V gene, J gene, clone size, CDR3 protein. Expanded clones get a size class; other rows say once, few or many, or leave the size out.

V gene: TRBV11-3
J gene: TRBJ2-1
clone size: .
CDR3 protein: CASSPLGPPYNEQFF

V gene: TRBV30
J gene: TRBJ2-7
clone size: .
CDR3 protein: CAWSLNAGAYEQYF

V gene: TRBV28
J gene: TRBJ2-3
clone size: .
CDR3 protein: CASRSDSTSTDTQYF

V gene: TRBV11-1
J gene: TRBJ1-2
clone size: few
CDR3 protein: CASSGRQGGYGYTF

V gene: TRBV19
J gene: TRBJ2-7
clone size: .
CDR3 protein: CASSMAGFSYEQYF

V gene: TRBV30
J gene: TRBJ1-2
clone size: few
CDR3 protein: CAWSVWRTWQVYGYTF

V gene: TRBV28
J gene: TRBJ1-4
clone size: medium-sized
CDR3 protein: CASSPLGATATNEKLFF

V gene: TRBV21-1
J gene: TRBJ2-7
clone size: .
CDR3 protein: CASSPLRGTGSDYEQYF

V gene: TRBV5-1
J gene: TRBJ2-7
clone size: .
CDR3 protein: CASSGGIEQYF

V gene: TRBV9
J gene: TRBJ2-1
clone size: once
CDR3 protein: CASSVWGGNEQFF

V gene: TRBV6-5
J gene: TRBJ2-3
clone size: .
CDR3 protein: CASSYLTGGNTQYF

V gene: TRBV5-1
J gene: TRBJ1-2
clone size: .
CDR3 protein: CASSLGDRRTVYTF

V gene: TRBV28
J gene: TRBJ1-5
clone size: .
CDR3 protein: CASSLYGQVYQPQHF

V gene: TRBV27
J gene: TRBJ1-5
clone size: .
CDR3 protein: CASSPRPRQNSNQPQHF

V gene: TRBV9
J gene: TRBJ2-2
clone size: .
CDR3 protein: CASSVVVGGTGELFF

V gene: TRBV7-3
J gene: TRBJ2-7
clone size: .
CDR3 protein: CASSLLAGPDYEQYF

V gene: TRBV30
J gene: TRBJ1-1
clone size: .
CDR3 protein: CAWSVFHEAFF

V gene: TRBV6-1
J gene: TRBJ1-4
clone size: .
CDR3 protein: CASSEVGAYNEKLFF

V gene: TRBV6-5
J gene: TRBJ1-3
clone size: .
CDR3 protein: CASSYGDSFIGNTIYF

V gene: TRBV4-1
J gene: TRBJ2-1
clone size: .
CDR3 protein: CASSRTSGGAREQFF

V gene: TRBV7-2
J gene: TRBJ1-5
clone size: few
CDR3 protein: CASSQDANSNQPQHF

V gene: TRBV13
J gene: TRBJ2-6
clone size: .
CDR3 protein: CASSLGVLDSGANVLTF

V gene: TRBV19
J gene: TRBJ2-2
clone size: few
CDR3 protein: CASGGNTVFTGELFF